The 18 T cell receptor beta chains presented below share a single source sample, sequenced in a study of OX40 agonist ivuxolimab in advanced cancers. Here immunoSEQ multiplex PCR was the method, and the copy in TCRdb shows in-frame clones only, minus some. Here the sample spans fewer than 90,000 clones, about 85% being singletons. Sequencing used CD4+ or CD8+ T cells sorted from blood, obtained in a trial of the OX40 agonist ivuxolimab. These receptor sequences come from an adult with an advanced solid tumor such as melanoma, head and neck, liver or kidney cancer.

The rearrangement links TRBV5-4 to TRBJ2-1; D is uncertain. V lost 0 bases and J 4 bases, leaving 11 bases between the germline ends. The CDR3 totals 15 residues. Per the germline V gene, CDR1 is SGHNT and CDR2 is YYREEE (reference sequence). CDR3 coding DNA: TGTGCCAGCAGCTTGGACTTCGCCCGTTACAATGAGCAGTTCTTC. Translation gives CASSLDFARYNEQFF.

The CDR3 region has the DNA TGTGCCAGCAGCTTGGCCGGGACTAGCGGGAGCTCCTATCTGTTCTTC. Its translation: CASSLAGTSGSSYLFF. This chain uses TRBV5-6 with TRBJ2-1, with 14 bases aligning to TRBD2. V trimming: 0 bases; J trimming: 15 bases; junction bases outside the gene matches: 11. This CDR3 is built from 16 residues. Germline lookup yields CDR1 SGHDT and CDR2 YYEEEE.

The chain carries TRBV7-8 and TRBJ1-5; D unclear. The germline CDR1 and CDR2 sequences are SGHVS and FQNEAQ. Trimming stripped 0 bases from V and 8 bases from J, with 5 bases between. This CDR3 has 12 amino acids. CDR3 region: CASSLASKPQHF. DNA of the CDR3: TGTGCCAGCAGCTTAGCGTCTAAGCCCCAGCATTTT.

V is TRBV30 and J is TRBJ2-2; D gene unclear. The CDR3 spans 16 residues. Deletions cut 0 bases from V and 3 bases from J, with 14 bases between. Per germline, CDR1 GTSNPN and CDR2 SVGIG (reference sequence). In nucleotides, the CDR3 is TGTGCCTGGAGTGTACGTCTGGGTACGGACACCGGGGAGCTGTTTTTT. Residues: CAWSVRLGTDTGELFF.

The chain joins TRBV11-2 to TRBJ2-3; 7 bases match TRBD2. The CDR3 is 16 residues long. Trimming cost V 5 bases and J 2 bases; bases outside gene matches: 10. Germline lookup yields CDR1 SGHAT and CDR2 FQNNGV. The CDR3 here is CASSKNPGLFTDTQYF. The DNA for the CDR3 is TGTGCCAGCAGCAAGAACCCGGGACTATTCACAGATACGCAGTATTTT.

V and J are TRBV2 and TRBJ2-2; D could derive from TRBD1 or TRBD2 (5 bases each). The germline gives CDR1 SNHLY, CDR2 FYNNEI. V lost 8 bases to trimming and J lost 4 bases, with 14 bases between them. There are 14 residues in the CDR3. CDR3 nucleotide sequence: TGTGCCAGCCGCTGGGACGGCTCCACCGGGGAGCTGTTTTTT. Its protein is CASRWDGSTGELFF. Full variable domain (outside the CDR3, taken from reference TRBV2 and TRBJ2-2): EPEVTQTPSHQVTQMGQEVILRCVPISNHLYFYWYRQILGQKVEFLVSFYNNEISEKSEIFDDQFSVERPDGSNFTLKIRSTKLEDSAMYFCASRWDGSTGELFFGEGSRLTVL.

This rearrangement joins TRBV5-6 to TRBJ1-4; tentative D call: TRBD1 (6 bases). V gave up 2 bases and J gave up 0 bases, with 8 bases separating them. The germline V gene encodes CDR1 SGHDT and CDR2 YYEEEE. This CDR3 is built from 15 residues. The DNA for the CDR3 is TGTGCCAGCAGCTTAGCAGGGGCAACTAATGAAAAACTGTTTTTT. Encoded protein: CASSLAGATNEKLFF.

This chain joins TRBV29-1 and TRBJ2-2; D possibly corresponds to TRBD2 (5 bases). Germline CDR1 is SQVTM and CDR2 is ANQGSEA. The V gene lost 6 bases and the J gene lost 0 bases, with 11 bases spanning the gap. This CDR3 spans 14 amino acids. In DNA, the CDR3 is TGCAGCGTGGCGGGCGCCGCGAACACCGGGGAGCTGTTTTTT. The encoded protein is CSVAGAANTGELFF.

The J gene is TRBJ1-1, the V gene TRBV9; the match to TRBD1 covers 7 bases. The CDR3 runs 16 residues. The junction had 11 bases not matched to a gene; V was cut back by 4 bases and J by 2 bases. The V gene's germline CDR1 is SGDLS and CDR2 YYNGEE. This CDR3 reads CASSLLHNRGNTEAFF. CDR3 in DNA: TGTGCCAGCAGCTTACTCCATAACAGGGGTAACACTGAAGCTTTCTTT. The complete variable domain, with remaining parts taken from reference TRBV9 and TRBJ1-1, reads DSGVTQTPKHLITATGQRVTLRCSPRSGDLSVYWYQQSLDQGLQFLIQYYNGEERAKGNILERFSAQQFPDLHSELNLSSLELGDSALYFCASSLLHNRGNTEAFFGQGTRLTVV.

V is TRBV28 and J is TRBJ2-2; D not resolved. Germline V lookup: CDR1 MDHEN, CDR2 SYDVKM. This CDR3 region has 12 residues. The V end lost 4 bases, the J end lost 4 bases, and 4 bases lay between the germline ends. The CDR3 bases are TGTGCCAGCAGTTCCCTCACCGGGGAGCTGTTTTTT. It encodes CASSSLTGELFF.

This clone showed up just a few times. The V gene is TRBV5-1, the J gene TRBJ2-7; a weak D match, TRBD2 (6 bases). There are 14 residues in the CDR3. V was clipped by 0 bases and J by 1 base, with 8 bases between them. The germline V gene encodes CDR1 SGHRS and CDR2 YFSETQ. CDR3 protein: CASSLAGGSYEQYF. The CDR3 DNA is TGCGCCAGCAGCTTGGCCGGGGGTTCCTACGAGCAGTACTTC.

Only one count was recorded for this clone. V is TRBV10-1 and J is TRBJ1-3; D not certain. Trimming left V 11 bases short and J 6 bases short, with 8 bases between. Germline V CDR1 and CDR2: WNHNN, SYGVQD (reference sequence). The CDR3 is made up of 10 amino acids. The CDR3 is CASSQNTIYF. The CDR3 DNA is TGCGCCTCGTCCCAAAACACCATATATTTT.

V and J are TRBV5-1 and TRBJ2-3; 13 nucleotides agree with TRBD2. Germline CDR1 SGHRS, CDR2 YFSETQ. With 2 bases clipped from V and 0 bases from J, the junction kept 0 bases outside the gene matches. The CDR3 contains 16 residues. CDR3 sequence (DNA): TGCGCCAGCAGCTTACTAGCGGGAGGGAGCACAGATACGCAGTATTTT. Amino acid sequence: CASSLLAGGSTDTQYF.

V gene TRBV7-2 combines with J gene TRBJ2-7; D perhaps matches TRBD1 (5 bases). Deletions cut 3 bases from V and 4 bases from J, with 22 bases between. The CDR3 consists of 17 residues. Per germline, CDR1 SGHTA and CDR2 FQGNSA. The DNA of the CDR3 is TGTGCCAGCAGCTTCAGCACCCAGGGTAGAATACTGTACGAGCAGTACTTC. It is translated as CASSFSTQGRILYEQYF.

The chain employs TRBV9 and TRBJ2-2, with TRBD2 as a possible D gene (6 bases). V lost 0 bases to trimming and J lost 5 bases, with 11 bases between them. Germline CDR1 SGDLS, CDR2 YYNGEE. This CDR3 comprises 15 residues. The CDR3 reads CASSVVGGFTGELFF. The CDR3 DNA follows: TGTGCCAGCAGCGTAGTAGGAGGGTTTACCGGGGAGCTGTTTTTT.

The chain combines TRBV5-1 with TRBJ2-2; 8 positions match TRBD2. The junction had 3 bases not matched to a gene; V was cut back by 2 bases and J by 0 bases. This CDR3 contains 16 residues. The germline V gene has CDR1 SGHRS and CDR2 YFSETQ. DNA of the CDR3: TGCGCCAGCAGCTTAACTAGCGGCGCGAACACCGGGGAGCTGTTTTTT. Translated: CASSLTSGANTGELFF.

A few counts support this clone. The chain couples TRBV28 to TRBJ1-5; D is perhaps TRBD1 (6 bases). This CDR3 comprises 15 residues. From germline, CDR1 is MDHEN and CDR2 SYDVKM. Trimming shortened V by 5 bases and J by 6 bases, and 17 bases separated the two germline ends. The DNA of the CDR3 is TGTGCCAGCAGTCCGCCGGGGGCAGTGGGTCAGCCCCAGCATTTT. Translated, it gives CASSPPGAVGQPQHF.

In DNA form, the CDR3 reads TGTGCCAGCAGCACACCGCGGCGGGAGACCCAGTACTTC. This codes for CASSTPRRETQYF. The chain couples TRBV7-9 to TRBJ2-5; D remains unclear. Trimming took off 5 bases at V and 5 bases at J, with 12 bases between the two ends. CDR3 length equals 13 residues. Germline CDR1 reads SEHNR; CDR2 reads FQNEAQ (reference sequence).